The 2 T cell receptor beta chains below were found in one sample sequenced in a study of blood T cell repertoires in COVID-19. The protocol was immunoSEQ multiplex PCR, while the TCRdb copy is restricted to in-frame clones and leaves out a portion. The data contain 250,000 to 350,000 clones, roughly 84% of them singletons. The source material was peripheral blood. The receptors were gathered from a human donor with COVID-19, enrolled during active disease. The donor label of this sample is uncertain.

The genes are TRBV15 and TRBJ1-4, with D perhaps TRBD1 (5 bases). V was trimmed by 0 bases and J by 10 bases, leaving 15 bases between them. Germline assignment: CDR1 LNHNV and CDR2 YYDKDF (reference sequence). This CDR3 is 15 amino acids long. Written as DNA, the CDR3 is TGTGCCACCAGCAGAGATCGAGGGACGGGAGTAAAACTGTTTTTT. The encoded protein is CATSRDRGTGVKLFF.

The chain couples TRBV7-9 to TRBJ2-7; 11 positions agree with TRBD2. The CDR3 has 15 residues. Losses at the gene ends were 6 bases for V and 3 bases for J; bases not matched to a gene: 7. Germline V gene data show CDR1 as SEHNR and CDR2 as FQNEAQ (reference sequence). CDR3 region: CASRGGTSGYYEQYF. CDR3 nucleotides: TGTGCCAGCAGGGGAGGGACTAGCGGATACTACGAGCAGTACTTC.